This TCR beta chain came from a study of T cell responses to AZD1222 COVID-19 vaccine. Study results and limitations: Nearly half of spike-specific TCRs reportedly target unmutated variant regions.

V lost 7 bases and J lost 6; bases outside the gene matches: 9. Germline V lookup: CDR1 ENHRY, CDR2 SYGVKD. CDR3 length: 15 residues. With regard to this clone: Its antigen is undetermined.

TCRdb keeps only in-frame clones here, not all; method: immunoSEQ multiplex PCR. Of 78,000 or so clones in the sample, about 91% were seen once. This rearrangement joins TRBV10-3 to TRBJ2-3, with 11 positions matching TRBD2. This sequence originates from an adult in good health. Sequenced here: peripheral blood, sampled on day 0 of AZD1222 vaccination. The CDR3 region has the DNA TGTGCCATCAAAAGGTCTAGCGGGGGGCTGGATACGCAGTATTTT. Translation gives CAIKRSSGGLDTQYF.